This TCR beta chain is from a study of blood T cell repertoires in COVID-19. Background on the study: The origin of the acute and convalescent COVID-19 samples was the United States, Italy and Spain. The analysed material was cDNA or gDNA that came from T cells, B-cell-depleted T cells, or PBMCs.

Original processing notes: Estimation of nucleated cell counts relied on the amplification of reference gene primers. Data came from immunoSEQ multiplex PCR; TCRdb stores just in-frame clones and leaves some out. That table supplies the V and J calls and clone size; D and trimming were determined from the DNA. The table shows about 55,000 clones, with 70% to 90% occurring only once. Sequenced input: peripheral blood. The TCR sequence derives from a man aged 80 or over with acute or convalescent COVID-19.

CDR3 sequence: CASSALAGRYNEQFF. The DNA for the CDR3 is TGTGCCAGCAGCGCCCTAGCGGGGAGATACAATGAGCAGTTCTTC. The chain carries TRBV9 and TRBJ2-1; 9 bases agree with TRBD2. Germline CDR1 reads SGDLS; CDR2 reads YYNGEE. J was trimmed by 4 bases and V by 3 bases; bases with no gene match: 5. This CDR3 is 15 amino acids long.